The 30 T cell receptor beta chains below were found in one sample sequenced in a study of shared clonotypes between healthy human individuals. This table comes from immunoSEQ multiplex PCR, and its TCRdb copy is limited to in-frame clones, with some not included. Of around 530,000 clones in the sample, around 78% were seen once. Source material: PBMCs. These receptors originate from a woman in her forties in good health. Some clones in this sample may be carry-over from other donors' samples.

The chain has TRBV6-5 and TRBJ1-4; no clear D gene. CDR3 length: 15 amino acids. With 7 bases removed from V and 10 bases from J, the gap between germline ends came to 22 bases. Germline lookup yields CDR1 MNHEY and CDR2 SVGAGI. The CDR3 sequence: CASIGQVGDGGKLFF. DNA of the CDR3: TGTGCCAGCATAGGGCAGGTCGGCGATGGCGGAAAACTGTTTTTT.

The sample holds a few counts of this clone. The sample holds other DNA sequences that translate to the same CDR3. The chain combines TRBV14 with TRBJ1-2; 9 bases line up with TRBD1. The CDR3 spans 13 residues. V lost 4 bases to trimming and J lost 6 bases; unmatched junction nucleotides: 3. Germline CDR1 is SGHDN and CDR2 is FVKESK. The DNA for the CDR3 is TGTGCCAGCAGCCCAAGGACAGGGGATGGCTACACCTTC. It yields the protein CASSPRTGDGYTF.

The J gene is TRBJ1-1, the V gene TRBV2, with 8 bases lining up with TRBD1. Germline-derived CDR1 and CDR2 are SNHLY and FYNNEI. The CDR3 covers 15 residues. V gave up 2 bases and J gave up 4 bases; unmatched junction bases: 6. This chain's CDR3 is CASSEKTTGGTEAFF. The CDR3 nucleotides are TGTGCCAGCAGTGAAAAGACAACAGGGGGCACTGAAGCTTTCTTT.

V usage is TRBV10-3 and J usage is TRBJ2-3; 9 nucleotides agree with TRBD2. The CDR3 totals 16 residues. J lost 0 bases, V lost 3 bases, and 4 bases had no gene match. Germline CDR1 reads ENHRY; CDR2 reads SYGVKD. The DNA for the CDR3 is TGTGCCATCAGTGATCTAGCGGGGACTAGCACAGATACGCAGTATTTT. Translation gives CAISDLAGTSTDTQYF.

The chain is built from TRBV11-3 and TRBJ2-3, with D maybe TRBD2 (6 bases). V was clipped by 3 bases and J by 6 bases, with 13 bases between them. The CDR3 contains 14 residues. CDR1 is SGHNT and CDR2 is YENEEA in the germline V gene. CDR3 in amino acids: CASSLGGRDDTQYF. The CDR3, as DNA: TGTGCCAGCAGCTTGGGGGGTAGGGACGATACGCAGTATTTT.

V usage is TRBV29-1 and J usage is TRBJ2-7; D gene uncertain. This CDR3 has 12 residues. V lost 4 bases, J lost 2 bases, and 9 bases lay in between. Germline CDR1 is SQVTM and CDR2 is ANQGSEA. The CDR3 DNA reads TGCAGCGTTGTCGTGTCGGCCTACGAGCAGTACTTC. Amino acids: CSVVVSAYEQYF.

This clone was seen a few times. The chain carries TRBV5-8 and TRBJ1-5; 7 nucleotides align to TRBD1. The ends lost 4 bases at V and 3 bases at J; junction bases unmatched: 7. This CDR3 contains 15 residues. The germline V gene encodes CDR1 SGHTS and CDR2 YDEGEE. CDR3 nucleotides: TGTGCCAGCAGCGCACAGGGGATCCTCAATCAGCCCCAGCATTTT. Its translation is CASSAQGILNQPQHF.

The gene calls are TRBV19 and TRBJ2-1, with TRBD1 matching 7 bases. This CDR3 has 14 amino acids. The V gene's germline CDR1 is LNHDA and CDR2 SQIVND (reference sequence). Trimming at V came to 4 bases and at J to 7 bases, leaving 7 bases not matched to a gene. The CDR3 region has the DNA TGTGCCAGTAGTAATCCGGGACAGAGAAATGAGCAGTTCTTC. Translation: CASSNPGQRNEQFF.

The V gene is TRBV6-1, the J gene TRBJ2-7; 7 nucleotides line up with TRBD2. From germline, CDR1 is MNHNS and CDR2 SASEGT. Losses at the gene ends were 7 bases for V and 2 bases for J; bases not matched to a gene: 8. The CDR3 sequence is 14 residues long. The CDR3 DNA is TGTGCCAGCAACTACGTAGCGGGCACCTACGAGCAGTACTTC. As protein: CASNYVAGTYEQYF.

The chain couples TRBV27 to TRBJ1-2; D ambiguous. The CDR3 contains 11 residues. The V gene lost 4 bases and the J gene lost 6 bases, with 6 bases spanning the gap. The germline V gene encodes CDR1 MNHEY and CDR2 SMNVEV (reference sequence). The CDR3 loop reads CASSSTDGYTF. The CDR3 region has the DNA TGTGCCAGCAGTTCGACGGATGGCTACACCTTC.

This clone was counted between two and nine times. The rearrangement links TRBV28 to TRBJ1-5, with 9 bases that match TRBD1. Trimming cost V 6 bases and J 3 bases; bases outside gene matches: 9. Germline V gives CDR1 MDHEN, CDR2 SYDVKM. This CDR3 is 16 amino acids long. The CDR3, as DNA: TGTGCCAGCAGCCCCCGGACAGGGGACTTCAATCAGCCCCAGCATTTT. It specifies CASSPRTGDFNQPQHF.

This clone was found a few times. The rearrangement joins TRBV7-2 to TRBJ2-1; D ambiguous. The ends were cut back, 0 bases at V and 0 bases at J, with 3 bases in the middle. The CDR3 runs to 14 residues. CDR1 is SGHTA and CDR2 is FQGNSA in the germline V gene. For the CDR3, the DNA is TGTGCCAGCAGCTTAGCACCCTCCTACAATGAGCAGTTCTTC. It encodes CASSLAPSYNEQFF.

Remarks on this clone: Other DNA sequences in this sample translate to the same CDR3. The rearrangement uses TRBV14 and TRBJ1-1; D call uncertain. Germline CDR1 is SGHDN and CDR2 is FVKESK. This CDR3 region has 14 residues. With 2 bases removed from V and 0 bases from J, the gap between germline ends came to 7 bases. The CDR3 DNA is TGTGCCAGCAGCCAATGGGGATTGAACACTGAAGCTTTCTTT. This codes for CASSQWGLNTEAFF.

This clone was found once. This chain connects TRBV6-1 to TRBJ2-7, with 10 nucleotides matching TRBD1. Germline CDR1 reads MNHNS; CDR2 reads SASEGT. CDR3 size: 14 residues. V gave up 7 bases and J gave up 2 bases; unmatched junction bases: 5. The CDR3 sequence is CASNRDRGTYEQYF. CDR3 sequence (DNA): TGTGCCAGCAACCGGGACAGGGGAACCTACGAGCAGTACTTC.

The CDR3 is CASSFLPAGGSNTGELFF. The CDR3 nucleotides are TGTGCCAGCAGCTTTCTCCCAGCGGGAGGGTCGAACACCGGGGAGCTGTTTTTT. This chain uses TRBV7-6 with TRBJ2-2; TRBD2 matches 10 bases. The V and J ends lost 3 bases and 0 bases, in that order; junction bases with no gene match: 7. The CDR3 loop spans 18 amino acids. In germline, CDR1 is SGHVS, CDR2 FNYEAQ.

In DNA form, the CDR3 reads TGTGCCAGCAGTAACCCCGGATCAGGAAACTATGGCTACACCTTC. This encodes CASSNPGSGNYGYTF. V usage is TRBV6-5 and J usage is TRBJ1-2; D gene uncertain. CDR3 size: 15 residues. The V end lost 5 bases, the J end lost 2 bases, and 15 bases lay between the germline ends. The germline gives CDR1 MNHEY, CDR2 SVGAGI.

The rearrangement joins TRBV28 to TRBJ1-4; D may be TRBD1 (5 bases). Trimming stripped 7 bases from V and 6 bases from J, with 18 bases between. Per the germline V gene, CDR1 is MDHEN and CDR2 is SYDVKM. This CDR3 region has 15 residues. The CDR3 here is CASTPAQGRYEKLFF. DNA of the CDR3: TGTGCCAGCACCCCGGCCCAGGGCCGATATGAAAAACTGTTTTTT.

This clone was counted once. V gene TRBV15 combines with J gene TRBJ2-5; 13 bases fit TRBD2. Germline-derived CDR1 and CDR2 are LNHNV and YYDKDF (reference sequence). The J segment lost 4 bases and the V segment lost 6 bases, leaving 5 bases of the junction unmatched. This CDR3 spans 15 amino acids. The CDR3 region is CATSTRTSGRETQYF. The CDR3 DNA is TGTGCCACCAGTACCCGGACTAGCGGGAGAGAGACCCAGTACTTC.

CDR3 in amino acids: CAISERGGSGGGYTF. The CDR3 nucleotides are TGTGCCATCAGTGAGAGAGGGGGCTCCGGTGGTGGCTACACCTTC. J is TRBJ1-2 and V is TRBV10-3; 7 nucleotides align to TRBD1. Germline lookup yields CDR1 ENHRY and CDR2 SYGVKD. This CDR3 contains 15 residues. V shed 2 bases, J shed 7 bases, and the junction held 10 bases outside the gene matches.

CDR3 protein: CASGGSYNSPLHF. CDR3 sequence (DNA): TGTGCCAGCGGCGGCTCCTATAATTCACCCCTCCACTTT. The V and J genes are TRBV2 and TRBJ1-6; D is undetermined. The CDR3 loop spans 13 amino acids. V was cut by 8 bases and J by 0 bases, with 5 bases left in between. Germline values: CDR1 SNHLY, CDR2 FYNNEI.

J is TRBJ2-1 and V is TRBV7-3, with 7 bases identical to TRBD2. V trimming: 4 bases; J trimming: 3 bases; junction bases outside the gene matches: 9. The V gene's germline CDR1 is SGHTA and CDR2 FQGTGA. This CDR3 contains 16 residues. Here the CDR3 reads CASSSQHGTIYNEQFF. CDR3 nucleotides: TGTGCCAGCAGCTCCCAGCATGGGACTATCTACAATGAGCAGTTCTTC.

This clone was detected ten times or more. The V gene is TRBV5-4, the J gene TRBJ1-2; the D gene is possibly TRBD1 (5 bases). Germline V gives CDR1 SGHNT, CDR2 YYREEE (reference sequence). V lost 4 bases and J lost 2, with 15 bases in between. The CDR3 contains 15 residues. CDR3 loop: CASSPSGGQNYGYTF. The CDR3 coding sequence is TGTGCCAGCAGCCCCTCGGGGGGTCAGAACTATGGCTACACCTTC.

The chain employs TRBV15 and TRBJ2-7; D unresolved. Germline lookup yields CDR1 LNHNV and CDR2 YYDKDF (reference sequence). This CDR3 contains 15 residues. The V end lost 5 bases, the J end lost 2 bases, and 16 bases lay between the germline ends. CDR3 region: CATSLGLDGAYEQYF. In nucleotides, the CDR3 is TGTGCCACCAGCTTAGGGTTGGACGGAGCCTACGAGCAGTACTTC.

V gene TRBV7-9 combines with J gene TRBJ2-1; TRBD1 might be the D (6 bases). The CDR3 spans 15 residues. Germline CDR1 reads SEHNR; CDR2 reads FQNEAQ (reference sequence). Trimming removed 1 base at V and 6 bases at J, with 13 bases between. DNA for the CDR3: TGTGCCAGCAGCTTAGTTCCAGGGGCCTGCAATGAGCAGTTCTTC. Translated: CASSLVPGACNEQFF.

This clone was detected ten times or more. The chain links TRBV18 to TRBJ2-7; 11 bases match TRBD2. The V and J ends lost 0 bases and 6 bases, in that order; junction bases with no gene match: 7. CDR3 length equals 16 residues. Germline V gene sequence: CDR1 KGHSH, CDR2 LQKENI. Here the CDR3 reads CASSPPVAGGRAEQYF. The CDR3 coding sequence is TGTGCCAGCTCACCACCGGTAGCGGGAGGGCGGGCCGAGCAGTACTTC.

This chain uses TRBV2 with TRBJ2-1, with 8 bases fitting TRBD1. In germline, CDR1 is SNHLY, CDR2 FYNNEI. This CDR3 has 17 residues. The ends lost 6 bases at V and 9 bases at J; junction bases unmatched: 19. The CDR3 sequence: CASSPGLLGQVPFEQFF. In nucleotides, the CDR3 is TGTGCCAGCAGCCCCGGCCTTCTGGGACAGGTCCCCTTTGAGCAGTTCTTC.

As concerns this clone: This sample also contains other DNA sequences that code for the same CDR3. This chain uses TRBV29-1 with TRBJ2-7; D may be TRBD2 (5 bases). Germline loops: CDR1 SQVTM, CDR2 ANQGSEA. Trimming shortened V by 4 bases and J by 0 bases, and 7 bases separated the two germline ends. The CDR3 runs to 12 residues. In DNA form, the CDR3 reads TGCAGCGTTGGAGGGAGCTCCTACGAGCAGTACTTC. Residues: CSVGGSSYEQYF.

The J gene is TRBJ2-5, the V gene TRBV11-2; perhaps TRBD2 as D (5 bases). V dropped 4 bases and J dropped 3 bases, with 15 bases sitting between them. Looked up from germline, CDR1 is SGHAT and CDR2 is FQNNGV. CDR3 size: 15 residues. The CDR3 sequence: CASSSSPTREETQYF. The CDR3 DNA sequence: TGTGCCAGCAGCTCTTCTCCCACTAGGGAAGAGACCCAGTACTTC.

The chain recombines TRBV6-6 with TRBJ2-2, with 10 bases identical to TRBD1. After removal of 7 bases from V and 3 bases from J, the junction contained 8 bases not matched to a gene. This CDR3 region has 16 residues. Germline V gene data show CDR1 as MNHNY and CDR2 as SVGAGI (reference sequence). The CDR3 loop reads CASNRQGAGYTGELFF. CDR3 DNA sequence: TGTGCCAGCAACCGACAGGGGGCAGGGTACACCGGGGAGCTGTTTTTT.

The chain uses TRBV7-9 and TRBJ2-6, with D perhaps TRBD2 (6 bases). The CDR3 runs 17 residues. V gave up 5 bases and J gave up 0 bases, with 14 bases separating them. The germline gives CDR1 SEHNR, CDR2 FQNEAQ (reference sequence). The CDR3 loop reads CASSGGVSLSGANVLTF. As DNA, the CDR3 is TGTGCCAGCAGCGGAGGGGTCAGCCTCTCTGGGGCCAACGTCCTGACTTTC.